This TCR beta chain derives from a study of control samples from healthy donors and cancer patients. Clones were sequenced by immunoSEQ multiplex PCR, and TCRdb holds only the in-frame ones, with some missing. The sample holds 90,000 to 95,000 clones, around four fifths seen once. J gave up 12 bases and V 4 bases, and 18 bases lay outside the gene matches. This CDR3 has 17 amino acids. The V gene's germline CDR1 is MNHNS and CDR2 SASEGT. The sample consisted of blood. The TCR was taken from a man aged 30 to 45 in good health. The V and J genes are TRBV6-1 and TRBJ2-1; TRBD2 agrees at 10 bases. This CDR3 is CASSVPSSGGAPRVQFF. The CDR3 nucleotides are TGTGCCAGCAGTGTACCTTCGAGCGGGGGGGCCCCTCGGGTGCAGTTCTTC.